The clone carrying this T cell receptor (beta chain) occurred once. This sample stems from a study of cytomegalovirus exposure and HLA in healthy donors. The study ran its PCR with 60 Vbeta and 13 Jbeta primers. The repertoire was sequenced with immunoSEQ multiplex PCR; TCRdb's copy has only in-frame clones and lacks some. Among roughly 120,000 clones listed, roughly 66% were seen once. V gave up 4 bases and J gave up 3 bases, with 14 bases separating them. The CDR3 is 15 amino acids. The V gene's germline CDR1 is SGDLS and CDR2 YYNGEE. The rearrangement uses TRBV9 and TRBJ1-5; the D is unclear. The TCR comes from a woman aged 25 to 45 in good health and CMV-seronegative. Sequenced sample: PBMCs. The CDR3 DNA follows: TGTGCCAGCAGCTCAGACGGAGGGCCCAATCAGCCCCAGCATTTT. As protein: CASSSDGGPNQPQHF.